This section outlines one T cell receptor beta chain sequence together with its context. This specimen comes from a study of T cell changes during pregnancy in multiple sclerosis. Here immunoSEQ multiplex PCR was the method, and the copy in TCRdb shows in-frame clones only, minus some. The sample carries just over 80,000 clones, around 96% recorded once. Germline loops: CDR1 SGDLS, CDR2 YYNGEE. CDR3 length: 15 amino acids. Trimming cost V 4 bases and J 2 bases; bases outside gene matches: 6. The chain combines TRBV9 with TRBJ1-5; 7 bases align to TRBD1. The specimen was peripheral blood, collected in the second trimester of pregnancy. The TCR comes from a female donor with multiple sclerosis, enrolled in a pregnancy study. DNA of the CDR3: TGTGCCAGCAGCCTACAGGGGTCGGGCAATCAGCCCCAGCATTTT. This gives the protein CASSLQGSGNQPQHF.